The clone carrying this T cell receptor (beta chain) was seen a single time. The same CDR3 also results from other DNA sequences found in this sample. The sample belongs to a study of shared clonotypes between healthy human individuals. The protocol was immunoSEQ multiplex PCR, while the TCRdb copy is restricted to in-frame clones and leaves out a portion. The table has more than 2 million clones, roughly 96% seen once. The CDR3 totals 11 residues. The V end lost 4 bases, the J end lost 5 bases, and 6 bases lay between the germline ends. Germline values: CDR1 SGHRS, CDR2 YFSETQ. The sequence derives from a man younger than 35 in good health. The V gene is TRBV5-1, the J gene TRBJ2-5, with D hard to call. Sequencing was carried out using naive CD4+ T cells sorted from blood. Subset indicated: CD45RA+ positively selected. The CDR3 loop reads CASSHGETQYF. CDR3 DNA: TGCGCCAGCAGCCATGGGGAGACCCAGTACTTC.